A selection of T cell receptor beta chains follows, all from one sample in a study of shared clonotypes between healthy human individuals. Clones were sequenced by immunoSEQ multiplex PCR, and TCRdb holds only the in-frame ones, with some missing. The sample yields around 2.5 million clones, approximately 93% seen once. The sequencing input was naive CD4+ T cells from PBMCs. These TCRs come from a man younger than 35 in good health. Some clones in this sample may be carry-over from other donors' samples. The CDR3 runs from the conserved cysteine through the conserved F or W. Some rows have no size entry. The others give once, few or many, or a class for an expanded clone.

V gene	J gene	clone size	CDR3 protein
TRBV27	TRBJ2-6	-	CASSLEGFPGANVLTF
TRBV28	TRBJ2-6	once	CASSPGSSGANVLTF
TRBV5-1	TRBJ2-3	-	CASSSTLARDTDTQYF
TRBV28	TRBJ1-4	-	CASSLLGATNEKLFF
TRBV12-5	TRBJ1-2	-	CASGLDSNYGYTF
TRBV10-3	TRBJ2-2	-	CAISGQGAGELFF
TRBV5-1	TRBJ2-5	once	CASSDPGARETQYF
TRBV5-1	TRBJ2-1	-	CASSLVGRSEQFF
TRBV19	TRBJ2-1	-	CASSQGLFSSGRAGYEQFF
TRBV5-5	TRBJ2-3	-	CASSPFGGLDTQYF
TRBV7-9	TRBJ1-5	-	CASSLGAGGTNQPQHF
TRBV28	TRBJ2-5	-	CASSLRGKTQYF
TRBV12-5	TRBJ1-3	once	CASGSTGNTIYF
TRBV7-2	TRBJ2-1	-	CASRGQVNEQFF
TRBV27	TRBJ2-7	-	CASSLGLAGGPSSYEQYF
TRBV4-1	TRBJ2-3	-	CASSQEGLAGEADTQYF